Presented here are 13 T cell receptor beta chains from one specimen sequenced in a study of shared clonotypes between healthy human individuals. Using immunoSEQ multiplex PCR, the repertoire was profiled, and TCRdb retains in-frame clones only, with some absent. The repertoire holds some 500,000 clones, with roughly 95% as singletons. The sequenced sample consisted of naive CD4+ T cells sorted from blood. Documented subset: CD45RA+ positively selected. Receptor source: a woman in her twenties or thirties in good health.

On this clone: At one end the junction does not follow the germline gene, possibly because of a read error. The gene calls are TRBV6-6 and TRBJ2-5; 8 bases map to TRBD1. From germline, CDR1 is MNHNY and CDR2 SVGAGI (reference sequence). This CDR3 is 15 amino acids long. CDR3 in amino acids: CASSYSWTGHETQYF. CDR3 coding DNA: TGTGCCAGCAGCTACTCCTGGACAGGGCATGAGACCCAGTACTTC.

This clone was picked up one time. This chain connects TRBV5-4 to TRBJ2-6; tentatively, D is TRBD2 (6 bases). This CDR3 contains 19 residues. From germline, CDR1 is SGHNT and CDR2 YYREEE (reference sequence). Trimming pared 4 bases from V and 2 bases from J, leaving 22 bases between. This CDR3 reads CASSPGLLAGAPGANVLTF. The DNA for the CDR3 is TGTGCCAGCAGCCCGGGACTCCTCGCCGGGGCCCCTGGGGCCAACGTCCTGACTTTC.

This clone was recorded once. The rearrangement links TRBV5-4 to TRBJ1-4; 7 bases agree with TRBD1. Germline V gives CDR1 SGHNT, CDR2 YYREEE (reference sequence). This CDR3 has 14 residues. The trim removed 3 bases at V and 4 bases at J, leaving 3 bases unmatched. The CDR3 protein is CASSSGGVNEKLFF. CDR3 DNA sequence: TGTGCCAGCAGCTCAGGGGGGGTTAATGAAAAACTGTTTTTT.

This sequence joins TRBV28 and TRBJ1-2; D not resolved. Trimming shortened V by 7 bases and J by 0 bases, and 15 bases separated the two germline ends. The CDR3 spans 15 residues. The germline V gene has CDR1 MDHEN and CDR2 SYDVKM. The CDR3 DNA follows: TGTGCCAGCACCCTACTCCCGCAACCTAACTATGGCTACACCTTC. It specifies CASTLLPQPNYGYTF.

This chain connects TRBV6-5 to TRBJ1-2, with D unclear. The CDR3 length is 15 residues. Germline V gives CDR1 MNHEY, CDR2 SVGAGI. V lost 2 bases to trimming and J lost 1 base, with 11 bases between them. The CDR3 bases are TGTGCCAGCAGTTACCTACTTGGGGTTAACTATGGCTACACCTTC. Translating it yields CASSYLLGVNYGYTF.

The chain employs TRBV19 and TRBJ1-5; D unclear. Germline assignment: CDR1 LNHDA and CDR2 SQIVND (reference sequence). The CDR3 is 14 amino acids. The germline V and J ends were trimmed by 7 bases and 1 base, with 11 bases remaining between them. CDR3 amino acids: CASTLANSNQPQHF. In DNA form, the CDR3 reads TGTGCCAGTACGTTGGCGAACAGCAATCAGCCCCAGCATTTT.

This chain joins TRBV2 and TRBJ2-7; 14 bases match TRBD2. The junction had 3 bases not matched to a gene; V was cut back by 6 bases and J by 5 bases. CDR1 is SNHLY, CDR2 FYNNEI, per germline. The CDR3 extends over 14 amino acids. CDR3 sequence reads: CASRGLAGANEQYF. The CDR3 DNA is TGTGCCAGCAGGGGACTAGCGGGAGCTAACGAGCAGTACTTC.

The CDR3 coding sequence is TGCGCCAGCAGTGCCCGGAGGGATACCGGGGAGCTGTTTTTT. It is translated as CASSARRDTGELFF. The chain recombines TRBV10-1 with TRBJ2-2; tentative D call: TRBD2 (6 bases). The CDR3 consists of 14 residues. Deletions cut 4 bases from V and 5 bases from J, with 11 bases between. The V gene's germline CDR1 is WNHNN and CDR2 SYGVQD (reference sequence).

The V and J genes are TRBV7-2 and TRBJ2-2; D is perhaps TRBD1 (7 bases). The CDR3 is 16 amino acids. Trimming shortened V by 3 bases and J by 2 bases, and 13 bases separated the two germline ends. The germline CDR1 and CDR2 sequences are SGHTA and FQGNSA. The DNA of the CDR3 is TGTGCCAGCAGCTTGGAGGGACAGATTAACACCGGGGAGCTGTTTTTT. Protein: CASSLEGQINTGELFF.

J is TRBJ2-3 and V is TRBV5-1; possibly TRBD1 or TRBD2 for D (5 bases each). Per germline, CDR1 SGHRS and CDR2 YFSETQ. The CDR3 has 15 residues. With 5 bases removed from V and 1 base from J, the gap between germline ends came to 14 bases. CDR3 DNA: TGCGCCAGCAGGCAGGGTCCCGGGGGCACAGATACGCAGTATTTT. Protein product: CASRQGPGGTDTQYF.

The chain recombines TRBV7-9 with TRBJ1-3; perhaps TRBD1 as D (5 bases). This CDR3 has 18 residues. Germline V gene lookup returns CDR1 SEHNR and CDR2 FQNEAQ (reference sequence). V lost 1 base and J lost 2, with 18 bases in between. The CDR3 nucleotides are TGTGCCAGCAGCTTAGACGTGGGGTTCGGGGGAGCTGGAAACACCATATATTTT. Encoded protein: CASSLDVGFGGAGNTIYF. Combining the CDR3 with reference TRBV7-9 and TRBJ1-3 gives the whole variable domain DTGVSQNPRHKITKRGQNVTFRCDPISEHNRLYWYRQTLGQGPEFLTYFQNEAQLEKSRLLSDRFSAERPKGSFSTLEIQRTEQGDSAMYLCASSLDVGFGGAGNTIYFGEGSWLTVV.

The CDR3, as DNA: TGTGCCAGCTCACCCTGGGACGCATACGAGCAGTACTTC. This codes for CASSPWDAYEQYF. V and J are TRBV18 and TRBJ2-7, with D perhaps being TRBD1 or TRBD2 (5 bases each). In germline, CDR1 is KGHSH, CDR2 LQKENI. CDR3 length: 13 residues. V was trimmed by 3 bases and J by 4 bases, leaving 10 bases between them.

The chain is built from TRBV6-5 and TRBJ2-6; no reliable D call. This CDR3 is built from 15 residues. The germline gives CDR1 MNHEY, CDR2 SVGAGI. The V end was cut by 6 bases, the J end by 0 bases, with 9 bases between. The DNA for the CDR3 is TGTGCCAGCAGGACCACGTTCTCTGGGGCCAACGTCCTGACTTTC. Amino acids: CASRTTFSGANVLTF.